Given below is one T cell receptor (beta chain) in context. Antigen specificity is unknown. J gave up 5 bases and V 1 base, and 4 bases lay outside the gene matches. Germline lookup yields CDR1 MNHNS and CDR2 SASEGT. The CDR3 contains 15 residues. The data belong to a study of OX40 agonist ivuxolimab in advanced cancers. Study results and limitations: Among some nonresponders, normalized T-cell clonal expansion was also low. By week 6 at 0.1 to 3.0 mg/kg, blood CD4+ and CD8+ T cells had expanded clonally.

The repertoire was sequenced with immunoSEQ multiplex PCR; TCRdb's copy has only in-frame clones and lacks some. The top ten clones hold about a third of a sample with 40,000 or so clones, more than 75% of them seen once. The input for sequencing was CD4+ or CD8+ T cells sorted from blood, taken in a trial of the OX40 agonist ivuxolimab. The chain has TRBV6-1 and TRBJ2-2; 7 bases match TRBD1. The sequence was obtained from an adult with an advanced solid tumor such as melanoma, head and neck, liver or kidney cancer. CDR3 loop: CASSEDPGGTGELFF. In nucleotides, the CDR3 is TGTGCCAGCAGTGAAGACCCAGGGGGAACCGGGGAGCTGTTTTTT.